This TCR beta chain was recovered during a study of cytomegalovirus exposure and HLA in healthy donors. Turning to the study itself: The roughly 120 validation repertoires, a later analysis reported, used the same platform as the approximately 670 first-cohort repertoires.

This table comes from immunoSEQ multiplex PCR, and its TCRdb copy is limited to in-frame clones, with some not included. The table shows about 300,000 clones, with roughly 90% occurring only once. The length of the CDR3 is 15 residues. The V and J ends lost 1 base and 3 bases, in that order; junction bases with no gene match: 0. CDR1 and CDR2 from the germline V gene are SNHLY and FYNNEI. The rearrangement joins TRBV2 to TRBJ2-7; 13 positions agree with TRBD2. The material sequenced was PBMCs. This TCR came from a young woman in good health and CMV-seronegative. The CDR3 is CASSEGTSGSYEQYF. CDR3 nucleotide sequence: TGTGCCAGCAGTGAAGGGACTAGCGGGAGCTACGAGCAGTACTTC.